This TCR beta chain derives from a study of neurological immune-mediated disorders. Study-wide results and limits: Phylogenetically, 18 of 34 multiple sclerosis patients' repertoires fell into one related-CDR3 cluster, a possible signature. It was HTLV-1-associated myelopathy that showed the most TCR clonal expansion, while multiple sclerosis showed the least, falling below healthy controls.

By 5'RACE with 10-nucleotide random UMIs, the cDNA was made. In TCRdb, the 5' RACE reads were re-called with MiXCR into one record per CDR3 protein. The sample lists 50,000 or so distinct CDR3 sequences, 3.8% occurring once. J lost 2 bases, V lost 5 bases, and 8 bases had no gene match. Germline V gives CDR1 SEHNR, CDR2 FQNEAQ (reference sequence). This CDR3 has 15 residues. This clonotype was picked up many times. What it binds is not known. This chain uses TRBV7-9 with TRBJ2-5; 7 nucleotides match TRBD1. This TCR was recovered from a man aged 55 to 69 with multiple sclerosis. Sequencing input: PBMCs. The CDR3 DNA reads as TGTGCCAGCAGCCCGGGGCAGGGGGTTCAAGAGACCCAGTACTTC. Encoded protein: CASSPGQGVQETQYF.